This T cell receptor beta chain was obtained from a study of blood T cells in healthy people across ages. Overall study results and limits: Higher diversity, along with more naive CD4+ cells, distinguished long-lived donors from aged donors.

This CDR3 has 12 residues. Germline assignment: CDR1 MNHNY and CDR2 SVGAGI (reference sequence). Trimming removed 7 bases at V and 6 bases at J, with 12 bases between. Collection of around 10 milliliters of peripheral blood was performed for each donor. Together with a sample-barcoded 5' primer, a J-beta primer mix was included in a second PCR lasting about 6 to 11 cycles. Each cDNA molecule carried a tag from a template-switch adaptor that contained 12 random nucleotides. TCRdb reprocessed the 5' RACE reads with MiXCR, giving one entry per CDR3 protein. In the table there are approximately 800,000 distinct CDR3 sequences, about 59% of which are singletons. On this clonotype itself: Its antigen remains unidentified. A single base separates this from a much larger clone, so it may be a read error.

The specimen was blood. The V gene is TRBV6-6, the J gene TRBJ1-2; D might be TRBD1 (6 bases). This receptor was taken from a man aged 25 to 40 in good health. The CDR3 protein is CASNSRGDGYTF. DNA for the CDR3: TGTGCCAGCAACTCCAGGGGTGATGGCTACACCTTC.